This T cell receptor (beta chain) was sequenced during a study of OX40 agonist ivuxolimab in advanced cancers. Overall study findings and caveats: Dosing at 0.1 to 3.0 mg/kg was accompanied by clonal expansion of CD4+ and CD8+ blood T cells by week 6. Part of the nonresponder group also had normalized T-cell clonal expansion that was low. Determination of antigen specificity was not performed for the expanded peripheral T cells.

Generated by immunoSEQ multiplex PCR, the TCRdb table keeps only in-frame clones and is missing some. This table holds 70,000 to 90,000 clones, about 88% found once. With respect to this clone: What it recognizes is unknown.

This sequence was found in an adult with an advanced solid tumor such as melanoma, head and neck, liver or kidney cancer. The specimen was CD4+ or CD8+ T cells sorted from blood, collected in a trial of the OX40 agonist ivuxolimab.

CDR3 sequence: CASSSRLAGAFEQYF. Written as DNA, the CDR3 is TGTGCCAGCAGTTCCCGGCTTGCGGGAGCCTTCGAGCAGTACTTC. V gene TRBV6-5 combines with J gene TRBJ2-7; 7 nucleotides line up with TRBD2. This CDR3 region has 15 residues. V trimming: 4 bases; J trimming: 6 bases; junction bases outside the gene matches: 12. Germline CDR1 reads MNHEY; CDR2 reads SVGAGI.